The clone carrying this TCR beta chain was detected ten times or more. Its antigen is not identified. The data were taken from a study of T cells in Graves' hyperthyroidism and ophthalmopathy. The study's findings and limits: Ophthalmopathy was distinguished from stable hyperthyroidism by 13 V-J signatures. Most clonotypes that expanded in the thyroid above 0.001 also showed up in blood.

V gave up 7 bases and J gave up 0 bases; unmatched junction bases: 8. Germline-derived CDR1 and CDR2 are LNHNV and YYDKDF (reference sequence). CDR3 length: 17 residues. RNA transcripts were the template for amplifying TCR beta CDR3 regions. First-round RT-PCR with HTBI primers amplified the TCR CDR3 region. MiXCR, run by TCRdb on the multiplex PCR reads, gives a single entry per CDR3 protein. The sample holds 550,000 to 600,000 distinct CDR3 sequences, 40% to 55% seen once. Each diagnosis was grounded in clinical symptoms, serum thyroxine and TRAb, thyroid ultrasound, and orbital computed tomography.

The sequencing sample was made of peripheral blood or thyroid tissue (not recorded which). The receptor comes from an adult woman with Graves' disease, either hyperthyroidism or ophthalmopathy (not recorded which). This rearrangement joins TRBV15 to TRBJ1-4; 10 positions match TRBD1. The CDR3 DNA reads TGTGCCACCAAGGACAGGGGGACCAAAGCAACTAATGAAAAACTGTTTTTT. As protein: CATKDRGTKATNEKLFF.